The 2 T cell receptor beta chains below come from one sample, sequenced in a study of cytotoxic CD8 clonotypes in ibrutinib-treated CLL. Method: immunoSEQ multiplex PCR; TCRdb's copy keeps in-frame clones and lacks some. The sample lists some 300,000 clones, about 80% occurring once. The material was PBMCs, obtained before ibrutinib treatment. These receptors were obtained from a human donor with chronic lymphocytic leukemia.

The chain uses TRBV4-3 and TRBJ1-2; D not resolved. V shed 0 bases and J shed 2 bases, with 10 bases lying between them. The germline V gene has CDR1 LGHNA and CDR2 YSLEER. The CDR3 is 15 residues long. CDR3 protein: CASSQDYGGNYGYTF. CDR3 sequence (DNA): TGCGCCAGCAGCCAAGATTACGGAGGGAACTATGGCTACACCTTC.

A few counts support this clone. The CDR3 nucleotides read TGTGCCAGCAGCTTAGGCGGGAGCCCTGAGCAGTTCTTC. It specifies CASSLGGSPEQFF. The genes are TRBV7-7 and TRBJ2-1; 7 bases line up with TRBD2. Trimming at V came to 1 base and at J to 9 bases, leaving 3 bases not matched to a gene. The germline V gene encodes CDR1 SSHAT and CDR2 FNYEAQ (reference sequence). This CDR3 is built from 13 residues.